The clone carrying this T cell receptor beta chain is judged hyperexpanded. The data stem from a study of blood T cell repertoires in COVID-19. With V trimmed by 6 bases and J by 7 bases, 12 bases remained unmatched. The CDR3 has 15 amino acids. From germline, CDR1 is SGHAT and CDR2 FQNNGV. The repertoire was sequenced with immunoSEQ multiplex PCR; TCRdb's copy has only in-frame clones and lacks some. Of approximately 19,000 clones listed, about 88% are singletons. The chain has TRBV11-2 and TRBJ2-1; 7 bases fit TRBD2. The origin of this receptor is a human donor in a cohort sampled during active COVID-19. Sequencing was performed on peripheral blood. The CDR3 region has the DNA TGTGCCAGCAGACTTCGACTAGCTGGAGGTAATGAGCAGTTCTTC. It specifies CASRLRLAGGNEQFF.